Shown below are 32 T cell receptor beta chains from a single sample sequenced in a study of CD8 T cells in ankylosing spondylitis. TCRdb redid the calling of the 5' RACE reads with MiXCR, one entry per CDR3 protein. The table lists about 220,000 distinct CDR3 sequences, 7.3% of them singletons. General study findings and limits: One TCR beta motif, made up of roughly eight highly homologous variants, appeared characteristic of ankylosing spondylitis blood.

The antigens of these receptors remain unknown. The specimen was blood, either unsorted or a sorted T cell fraction (not recorded which). The origin of the receptors is a male donor with ankylosing spondylitis.

In this sample, this clonotype turned up many times. This chain uses TRBV29-1 with TRBJ2-7, with D perhaps matching TRBD2 (6 bases). The V gene lost 2 bases and the J gene lost 2 bases, with 16 bases spanning the gap. The V gene's germline CDR1 is SQVTM and CDR2 ANQGSEA. The length of the CDR3 is 15 residues. The CDR3 DNA is TGCAGCGTTGAAAATCGGAGGGAGACAGCCTACGAGCAGTACTTC. As protein: CSVENRRETAYEQYF.

This clonotype has at least ten counts. The genes are TRBV7-2 and TRBJ2-7; 8 nucleotides agree with TRBD2. The CDR3 totals 15 residues. Per germline, CDR1 SGHTA and CDR2 FQGNSA. V was pared by 2 bases and J by 7 bases, with 10 bases of the junction left unmatched. The CDR3 nucleotides are TGTGCCAGCAGCTTATGGACGGCGGGAGGTGAAGAGCAGTACTTC. Its translation: CASSLWTAGGEEQYF.

This clonotype showed up many times. The rearrangement uses TRBV4-3 and TRBJ1-6; a weak D match, TRBD1 (5 bases). V lost 3 bases to trimming and J lost 1 base, with 10 bases between them. The CDR3 extends over 16 amino acids. The germline V gene encodes CDR1 LGHNA and CDR2 YSLEER. CDR3 sequence reads: CASSQTRVSYNSPLHF. The DNA of the CDR3 is TGCGCCAGCAGCCAGACCAGGGTTTCCTATAATTCACCCCTCCACTTT.

At least ten counts were recorded for this clonotype. The V and J genes are TRBV7-6 and TRBJ2-3; 8 bases line up with TRBD2. The junction had 11 bases not matched to a gene; V was cut back by 0 bases and J by 6 bases. The CDR3 contains 17 residues. Germline CDR1 and CDR2: SGHVS and FNYEAQ. CDR3 DNA sequence: TGTGCCAGCAGCTTAGCCGGGGGGGCCTATATGCCCGATACGCAGTATTTT. Its protein is CASSLAGGAYMPDTQYF.

This clonotype was picked up a small number of times. The chain couples TRBV28 to TRBJ2-1; TRBD1 is a possible D gene (6 bases). V was clipped by 5 bases and J by 9 bases, with 23 bases between them. The CDR3 length is 16 residues. CDR1 MDHEN and CDR2 SYDVKM come from the germline V gene. This CDR3 is CASSPRQVGGNGEQFF. The CDR3 nucleotides read TGTGCCAGCAGTCCCCGACAGGTAGGCGGAAATGGTGAGCAGTTCTTC.

This clonotype was seen ten or more times. V usage is TRBV4-1 and J usage is TRBJ2-3; D may be TRBD1 (7 bases). Trimming took off 4 bases at V and 1 base at J, with 15 bases between the two ends. CDR3 size: 16 residues. Germline V lookup: CDR1 MGHRA, CDR2 YSYEKL. This CDR3 is CASSPRRDSRTDTQYF. CDR3 sequence (DNA): TGCGCCAGCAGCCCACGGAGGGACAGTCGCACAGATACGCAGTATTTT.

This clonotype appeared many times. The chain employs TRBV7-2 and TRBJ2-7; D not resolved. V lost 3 bases, J lost 4 bases, and 7 bases lay in between. This CDR3 has 12 residues. Per germline, CDR1 SGHTA and CDR2 FQGNSA. As DNA, the CDR3 is TGTGCCAGCAGCTTCCCCTTATACGAGCAGTACTTC. As protein: CASSFPLYEQYF.

The chain is built from TRBV4-2 and TRBJ2-1; 9 positions match TRBD2. The CDR3 is 16 amino acids. V lost 0 bases, J lost 4 bases, and 4 bases stayed unmatched. The germline gives CDR1 LGHNA, CDR2 YNFKEQ. This chain's CDR3 is CASSQDGAGGYNEQFF. The DNA of the CDR3 is TGTGCCAGCAGCCAAGATGGAGCGGGAGGTTACAATGAGCAGTTCTTC.

This clonotype was seen ten or more times. V and J are TRBV7-9 and TRBJ1-3; D remains unclear. CDR1 is SEHNR, CDR2 FQNEAQ, per germline (reference sequence). Trimming pared 4 bases from V and 2 bases from J, leaving 6 bases between. The CDR3 has 13 residues. The CDR3 sequence is CASSYDTGNTIYF. CDR3 DNA sequence: TGTGCCAGCAGCTACGACACTGGAAACACCATATATTTT.

This clonotype was found many times. V usage is TRBV5-6 and J usage is TRBJ1-4, with a possible D match to TRBD1 (6 bases). The V end was cut by 2 bases, the J end by 8 bases, with 13 bases between. This CDR3 is 14 amino acids long. CDR1 SGHDT and CDR2 YYEEEE come from the germline V gene. This CDR3 is CASSFGSGEEKLFF. The CDR3, as DNA: TGTGCCAGCAGCTTCGGCTCAGGGGAAGAAAAACTGTTTTTT.

This clonotype was detected many times. This rearrangement joins TRBV12-3 or TRBV12-4 to TRBJ2-1; 12 positions match TRBD2. This CDR3 contains 14 residues. Trimming at V came to 6 bases and at J to 9 bases, leaving 6 bases not matched to a gene. The CDR3 DNA sequence: TGTGCCAGCAGCCCCGGACTAGCGGGAAGTGAGCAGTTCTTC. This gives the protein CASSPGLAGSEQFF.

This clonotype was counted ten times or more. The chain joins TRBV20-1 to TRBJ1-5; a weak D match, TRBD1 (6 bases). The germline CDR1 and CDR2 sequences are DFQATT and SNEGSKA (reference sequence). Between the trimmed V and J ends, which lost 5 bases and 12 bases, there was a span of 14 bases. The CDR3 spans 11 residues. The CDR3 spells CSAGRRGSQHF. CDR3 DNA: TGCAGTGCTGGTCGCAGGGGCAGCCAGCATTTT.

This clonotype was counted at least ten times. The V call is TRBV20-1, the J call TRBJ1-2; perhaps TRBD1 as D (5 bases). Trimming pared 3 bases from V and 4 bases from J, leaving 15 bases between. CDR1 is DFQATT, CDR2 SNEGSKA, per germline (reference sequence). The CDR3 runs 14 residues. As DNA, the CDR3 is TGCAGTGCTAGGGACCGGGACGACTTCTATGGCTACACCTTC. It is translated as CSARDRDDFYGYTF.

This clonotype was seen at least ten times. The CDR3, as DNA: TGCGCCAGCAGCCAAGGACAAAGGATGCCCGGGGAGCTGTTTTTT. The encoded protein is CASSQGQRMPGELFF. V gene TRBV4-3 combines with J gene TRBJ2-2; unclear D gene. Looked up from germline, CDR1 is LGHNA and CDR2 is YSLEER. V was pared by 1 base and J by 6 bases, with 12 bases between. The CDR3 covers 15 residues.

The sample holds many counts of this clonotype. The V call is TRBV12-3 or TRBV12-4, the J call TRBJ2-1; 9 positions match TRBD2. This CDR3 spans 13 amino acids. V was pared by 10 bases and J by 10 bases, with 11 bases of the junction left unmatched. In nucleotides, the CDR3 is TGTGCCATCCAGCGGGAGGCCCGAATCGAGCAGTTCTTC. Its translation is CAIQREARIEQFF.

This clonotype was seen ten or more times. The rearrangement links TRBV7-9 to TRBJ2-1, with D tentatively TRBD1 or TRBD2 (5 bases each). Trimming cost V 5 bases and J 1 base, with 15 bases left between them. The CDR3 has 16 amino acids. Germline V lookup: CDR1 SEHNR, CDR2 FQNEAQ (reference sequence). DNA for the CDR3: TGTGCCAGCAGCCCACGGTGGGGGAATTCCTACAATGAGCAGTTCTTC. Its protein product is CASSPRWGNSYNEQFF.

This clonotype was detected ten times or more. The chain has TRBV7-3 and TRBJ2-5; weak D call: TRBD2 (5 bases). The ends were cut back, 3 bases at V and 2 bases at J, with 10 bases in the middle. The CDR3 consists of 14 residues. From germline, CDR1 is SGHTA and CDR2 FQGTGA. This CDR3 reads CASSFGGSQETQYF. In nucleotides, the CDR3 is TGTGCCAGCAGCTTTGGAGGCAGTCAAGAGACCCAGTACTTC.

This clonotype was seen repeatedly, ten times or more. The CDR3 DNA reads as TGTGCCAGCAGCTTGAATCTACGTCTAGCCAAAAACATTCAGTACTTC. This encodes CASSLNLRLAKNIQYF. The chain has TRBV5-5 and TRBJ2-4; no firm D call. Trimming removed 1 base from V and 0 bases from J, with 11 bases in between. This CDR3 has 16 amino acids. Germline CDR1 reads SGHKS; CDR2 reads YYEKEE (reference sequence). Complete variable domain (other parts from reference TRBV5-5 and TRBJ2-4): DAGVTQSPTHLIKTRGQQVTLRCSPISGHKSVSWYQQVLGQGPQFIFQYYEKEERGRGNFPDRFSARQFPNYSSELNVNALLLGDSALYLCASSLNLRLAKNIQYFGAGTRLSVL.

At least ten counts were recorded for this clonotype. This chain connects TRBV5-1 to TRBJ2-7; no clear D. CDR3 length: 12 amino acids. Germline assignment: CDR1 SGHRS and CDR2 YFSETQ. Trimming removed 4 bases at V and 4 bases at J, with 9 bases between. This CDR3 reads CASSETRYEQYF. In DNA, the CDR3 is TGCGCCAGCAGCGAGACCAGATACGAGCAGTACTTC.

This clonotype was counted at least ten times. The chain uses TRBV7-6 and TRBJ2-7; maybe TRBD1 (5 bases). Per germline, CDR1 SGHVS and CDR2 FNYEAQ. Trimming shortened V by 5 bases and J by 4 bases, and 9 bases separated the two germline ends. This CDR3 is built from 12 residues. CDR3 sequence reads: CASSGRDYEQYF. For the CDR3, the DNA is TGTGCCAGCAGCGGCAGGGATTACGAGCAGTACTTC.

V and J are TRBV6-5 and TRBJ2-7, with a possible D match to TRBD1 (6 bases). This CDR3 has 17 residues. CDR1 MNHEY and CDR2 SVGAGI come from the germline V gene. Trimming cost V 0 bases and J 0 bases, with 15 bases left between them. CDR3 bases: TGTGCCAGCAGTTACTCTGGGCAGGGGCCGAGCTCCTACGAGCAGTACTTC. Its translation is CASSYSGQGPSSYEQYF.

V and J are TRBV2 and TRBJ2-3; 7 nucleotides match TRBD2. From germline, CDR1 is SNHLY and CDR2 FYNNEI. The CDR3 contains 15 residues. Germline trimming cut 4 bases from V and 2 bases from J; bases unmatched to any gene: 6. CDR3 loop: CASSGGSGHTDTQYF. The CDR3 nucleotides are TGTGCCAGCAGTGGCGGTAGCGGGCACACAGATACGCAGTATTTT.

This clonotype appeared many times. The chain uses TRBV7-9 and TRBJ2-5; maybe TRBD2 (6 bases). This CDR3 has 14 amino acids. Trimming shortened V by 3 bases and J by 2 bases, and 10 bases separated the two germline ends. Germline-derived CDR1 and CDR2 are SEHNR and FQNEAQ (reference sequence). The CDR3 coding sequence is TGTGCCAGCAGCTTGACTAGACGGCAAGAGACCCAGTACTTC. The encoded protein is CASSLTRRQETQYF.

In its sample, this clonotype was seen many times. The chain joins TRBV12-3 or TRBV12-4 to TRBJ1-2; maybe TRBD1 (6 bases). V shed 5 bases and J shed 4 bases, with 11 bases lying between them. The CDR3 sequence is 13 residues long. For the CDR3, the DNA is TGTGCCAGCAGTGACAGGCACCTCTATGGCTACACCTTC. Translation: CASSDRHLYGYTF.

This clonotype was seen at least ten times. The chain recombines TRBV5-1 with TRBJ1-1; 8 bases are a match to TRBD1. The length of the CDR3 is 14 residues. Germline lookup yields CDR1 SGHRS and CDR2 YFSETQ. After removal of 5 bases from V and 1 base from J, the junction contained 4 bases not matched to a gene. The CDR3 DNA reads as TGCGCCAGCAGATGGACAGGGAGGAACACTGAAGCTTTCTTT. Amino acids: CASRWTGRNTEAFF. The variable domain in full, with the rest retrieved from reference TRBV5-1 and TRBJ1-1, is KAGVTQTPRYLIKTRGQQVTLSCSPISGHRSVSWYQQTPGQGLQFLFEYFSETQRNKGNFPGRFSGRQFSNSRSEMNVSTLELGDSALYLCASRWTGRNTEAFFGQGTRLTVV.

This clonotype was recorded a few times. The rearrangement links TRBV2 to TRBJ1-2, with 8 bases lining up with TRBD1. The CDR3 spans 13 residues. Germline-derived CDR1 and CDR2 are SNHLY and FYNNEI. The V and J ends lost 7 bases and 6 bases, in that order; junction bases with no gene match: 7. The CDR3 here is CASIGQGSNGYTF. CDR3 DNA: TGTGCCAGCATTGGACAGGGTAGCAATGGCTACACCTTC.

Of note for this clonotype: No conserved phenylalanine or tryptophan is present at the end of the CDR3, so a read error is the likely explanation. This chain connects TRBV12-5 to TRBJ2-2; 10 nucleotides align to TRBD2. Germline V gene data show CDR1 as LGHNT and CDR2 as FRNRAP. With V trimmed by 1 base and J by 4 bases, 3 bases remained unmatched. The CDR3 is made up of 16 amino acids. DNA of the CDR3: TGTGCTAGTGGTTTGGGTCTAGCGGGAGTCACCGGGGAGCTGTTTATT. It encodes CASGLGLAGVTGELFI.

This clonotype was observed at least ten times. The chain uses TRBV6-5 and TRBJ2-7; a possible D gene is TRBD1 (6 bases). CDR3 length: 15 residues. Trimming cost V 1 base and J 6 bases, with 16 bases left between them. The germline gives CDR1 MNHEY, CDR2 SVGAGI. The DNA for the CDR3 is TGTGCCAGCAGTTACTTCCAGGGGCCCATTATCGAGCAGTACTTC. It specifies CASSYFQGPIIEQYF.

This clonotype was seen many times. This chain links TRBV5-1 with TRBJ1-4; D call uncertain. Looked up from germline, CDR1 is SGHRS and CDR2 is YFSETQ. With 0 bases removed from V and 3 bases from J, the gap between germline ends came to 9 bases. This CDR3 region has 15 residues. The DNA of the CDR3 is TGCGCCAGCAGCTTGGATCTATCACCTAATGAAAAACTGTTTTTT. Protein sequence: CASSLDLSPNEKLFF.

This clonotype was detected many times. The V and J genes are TRBV4-2 and TRBJ2-5; TRBD1 might be the D (5 bases). V lost 1 base to trimming and J lost 1 base, with 7 bases between them. The CDR3 spans 14 residues. Germline V gene sequence: CDR1 LGHNA, CDR2 YNFKEQ. CDR3 region: CASSQVDSQETQYF. For the CDR3, the DNA is TGTGCCAGCAGCCAAGTAGACAGCCAAGAGACCCAGTACTTC.

The sample holds many counts of this clonotype. The chain couples TRBV24-1 to TRBJ2-5, with a possible D match to TRBD1 (6 bases). Looked up from germline, CDR1 is KGHDR and CDR2 is SFDVKD. The CDR3 has 14 residues. The germline V and J ends were trimmed by 1 base and 5 bases, with 10 bases remaining between them. CDR3 coding DNA: TGTGCCACCAGTGATTTTGGGGGCACGGAGACCCAGTACTTC. Encoded protein: CATSDFGGTETQYF.

This clonotype was counted ten times or more. The rearrangement uses TRBV6-2 or TRBV6-3 and TRBJ2-1, with TRBD2 as a possible D gene (5 bases). Trimming removed 2 bases at V and 4 bases at J, with 18 bases between. Germline V gene sequence: CDR1 MNHEY, CDR2 SVGEGT. The CDR3 is 17 amino acids. This CDR3 reads CASSYQAARDLYNEQFF. DNA for the CDR3: TGTGCCAGCAGTTACCAGGCAGCTCGGGATTTATACAATGAGCAGTTCTTC.